The T cell receptor (beta chain) described here comes from a study of blood T cell repertoires in COVID-19. This clone was counted only a few times. The CDR3 contains 16 residues. V was clipped by 10 bases and J by 4 bases; unmatched bases: 19. CDR1 and CDR2 (germline): MNHEY, SMNVEV (reference sequence). The method was immunoSEQ multiplex PCR; TCRdb's version includes in-frame clones alone and lacks a portion of them. The data contain some 200,000 clones, 70% to 90% of them singletons. This clonotype originated in a woman between 45 and 60 years old with active or convalescent COVID-19. Sequenced sample: peripheral blood. The chain is built from TRBV27 and TRBJ2-7; TRBD1 matches at 7 bases. CDR3 nucleotides: TGTGCCACTAAATCGACAGGGAAGATTAGTGGGTACGAGCAGTACTTC. Its translation: CATKSTGKISGYEQYF.